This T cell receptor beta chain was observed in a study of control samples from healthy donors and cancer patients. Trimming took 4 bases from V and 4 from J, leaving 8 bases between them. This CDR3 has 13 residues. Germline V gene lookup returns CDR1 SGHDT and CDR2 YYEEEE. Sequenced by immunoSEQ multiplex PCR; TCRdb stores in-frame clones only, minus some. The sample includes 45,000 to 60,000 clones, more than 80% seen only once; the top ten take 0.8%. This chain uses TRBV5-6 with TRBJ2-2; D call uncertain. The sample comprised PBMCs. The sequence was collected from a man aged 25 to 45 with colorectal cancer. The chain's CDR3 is CASSKVVTGELFF. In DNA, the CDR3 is TGTGCCAGCAGCAAGGTAGTCACCGGGGAGCTGTTTTTT.